The 28 T cell receptor beta chains reported below all come from one sample, sequenced in a study of identical twins. TCRdb reanalysed the 5' RACE reads using MiXCR and keeps one entry per CDR3 protein. The top ten hold 5% to 6% of the sample, which has 250,000 or so distinct CDR3 sequences, 7.5% seen once. The same sample was also used in a study of yellow fever vaccine responses in identical twins.

Specimen: CD8+ T cells sorted from blood. The receptors here all came from a woman younger than 35 in good health.

V gene TRBV3-1 combines with J gene TRBJ1-2, with 7 nucleotides matching TRBD1. CDR3 length: 14 amino acids. From germline, CDR1 is LGHDT and CDR2 YNNKEL (reference sequence). V shed 5 bases and J 6 bases; nucleotides not matched to a gene: 9. The CDR3 is CASSTSDRVDGYTF. In DNA form, the CDR3 reads TGTGCCAGCAGCACCAGCGACAGGGTTGATGGCTACACCTTC. Drawing the rest from reference TRBV3-1 and TRBJ1-2, the complete variable domain is DTAVSQTPKYLVTQMGNDKSIKCEQNLGHDTMYWYKQDSKKFLKIMFSYNNKELIINETVPNRFSPKSPDKAHLNLHINSLELGDSAVYFCASSTSDRVDGYTFGSGTRLTVV.

The chain uses TRBV7-8 and TRBJ1-5, with a weak D call TRBD1 (5 bases). The germline V gene has CDR1 SGHVS and CDR2 FQNEAQ. The germline V and J ends were trimmed by 5 bases and 5 bases, with 16 bases remaining between them. CDR3 size: 15 residues. CDR3 residues: CASSPGRGVDQPQHF. CDR3 bases: TGTGCCAGCAGCCCGGGGAGGGGAGTTGATCAGCCCCAGCATTTT. Full variable domain (remainder filled in from reference TRBV7-8 and TRBJ1-5): GAGVSQSPRYKVAKRGQDVALRCDPISGHVSLFWYQQALGQGPEFLTYFQNEAQLDKSGLPSDRFFAERPEGSVSTLKIQRTQQEDSAVYLCASSPGRGVDQPQHFGDGTRLSIL.

The V gene is TRBV12-5, the J gene TRBJ2-5; D is possibly TRBD1 (6 bases). Germline V gene data show CDR1 as LGHNT and CDR2 as FRNRAP. The CDR3 has 14 residues. Trimming removed 3 bases from V and 1 base from J, with 9 bases in between. As DNA, the CDR3 is TGTGCTAGTGGTTTTGGACAGTCCCAAGAGACCCAGTACTTC. Protein: CASGFGQSQETQYF.

This clonotype was recorded many times. The rearrangement joins TRBV2 to TRBJ2-6, with TRBD1 identical over 7 bases. CDR1 and CDR2 (germline): SNHLY, FYNNEI. The junction had 5 bases not matched to a gene; V was cut back by 8 bases and J by 1 base. The CDR3 consists of 15 residues. DNA for the CDR3: TGTGCCAGCTTGGGGACAGTTTCTGGGGCCAACGTCCTGACTTTC. Translating it yields CASLGTVSGANVLTF. The full variable domain, its missing parts supplied by reference TRBV2 and TRBJ2-6, is EPEVTQTPSHQVTQMGQEVILRCVPISNHLYFYWYRQILGQKVEFLVSFYNNEISEKSEIFDDQFSVERPDGSNFTLKIRSTKLEDSAMYFCASLGTVSGANVLTFGAGSRLTVL.

V is TRBV20-1 and J is TRBJ2-1; the match to TRBD2 covers 11 bases. The J segment lost 0 bases and the V segment lost 6 bases, leaving 7 bases of the junction unmatched. CDR3 length: 16 amino acids. In germline, CDR1 is DFQATT, CDR2 SNEGSKA (reference sequence). This CDR3 reads CSAPGLAERSYNEQFF. The DNA of the CDR3 is TGCAGTGCCCCGGGACTAGCGGAACGCTCCTACAATGAGCAGTTCTTC.

V gene TRBV4-1 combines with J gene TRBJ2-6; D ambiguous. This CDR3 spans 15 amino acids. The V gene lost 0 bases and the J gene lost 4 bases, with 7 bases spanning the gap. The germline CDR1 and CDR2 sequences are MGHRA and YSYEKL. CDR3: CASSQEQAGANVLTF. The CDR3 DNA sequence: TGCGCCAGCAGCCAAGAGCAAGCCGGGGCCAACGTCCTGACTTTC.

The J gene is TRBJ1-6, the V gene TRBV7-6; no firm D call. There are 13 residues in the CDR3. Germline lookup yields CDR1 SGHVS and CDR2 FNYEAQ. The V end lost 5 bases, the J end lost 13 bases, and 15 bases lay between the germline ends. CDR3 amino acids: CASSQGRESPLHF. The CDR3 nucleotides read TGTGCCAGCAGCCAAGGTCGGGAAAGTCCCCTCCACTTT.

In this sample, this clonotype turned up many times. This chain joins TRBV28 and TRBJ2-7; tentatively, D is TRBD1 or TRBD2 (5 bases each). The V and J ends lost 8 bases and 1 base respectively, with 15 bases between them. The V gene's germline CDR1 is MDHEN and CDR2 SYDVKM. The CDR3 extends over 14 amino acids. The CDR3 DNA reads TGTGCCAGCTGCAACCGGGACGGGTCCTACGAGCAGTACTTC. It yields the protein CASCNRDGSYEQYF.

This clonotype was observed a few times. This rearrangement joins TRBV11-2 to TRBJ2-7; D ambiguous. The CDR3 is 13 amino acids. Germline-derived CDR1 and CDR2 are SGHAT and FQNNGV. Trimming shortened V by 0 bases and J by 2 bases, and 5 bases separated the two germline ends. As DNA, the CDR3 is TGTGCCAGCAGCTTAGAGTTAACCTACGAGCAGTACTTC. It is translated as CASSLELTYEQYF.

This clonotype appeared many times. The chain employs TRBV21-1 and TRBJ2-1; the table calls TRBD1, which could not be checked here. TRBV21-1 is marked as a pseudogene. There are 13 residues in the CDR3. The DNA of the CDR3 is TGTGCCAGCAGCAATGGGGGCTACAATGAGCAGTTCTTC. This encodes CASSNGGYNEQFF.

The chain employs TRBV2 and TRBJ2-1, with 7 bases aligning to TRBD1. V gave up 4 bases and J gave up 5 bases; unmatched junction bases: 5. The germline gives CDR1 SNHLY, CDR2 FYNNEI. The CDR3 contains 14 residues. CDR3 bases: TGTGCCAGCAGTGGACAGGGAAGGGACAATGAGCAGTTCTTC. This codes for CASSGQGRDNEQFF.

In its sample, this clonotype was seen many times. V gene TRBV9 combines with J gene TRBJ2-4; D remains ambiguous. V was shortened by 0 bases and J by 7 bases, with 8 bases between the two germline ends. Germline V gene sequence: CDR1 SGDLS, CDR2 YYNGEE. The CDR3 is 13 residues long. The CDR3 loop reads CASSVEGLNIQYF. The DNA of the CDR3 is TGTGCCAGCAGCGTAGAAGGGTTGAACATTCAGTACTTC. Full variable domain (remainder filled in from reference TRBV9 and TRBJ2-4): DSGVTQTPKHLITATGQRVTLRCSPRSGDLSVYWYQQSLDQGLQFLIQYYNGEERAKGNILERFSAQQFPDLHSELNLSSLELGDSALYFCASSVEGLNIQYFGAGTRLSVL.

V is TRBV11-3 and J is TRBJ2-1, with 10 positions matching TRBD2. The CDR3 is 15 residues long. V dropped 0 bases and J dropped 8; count of bases not matched to a gene: 4. Germline CDR1 and CDR2: SGHNT and YENEEA. CDR3: CASSLDSGTSDEQFF. The CDR3 nucleotides are TGTGCCAGCAGCTTAGATAGCGGGACTAGCGATGAGCAGTTCTTC.

This clonotype was counted many times. The chain has TRBV12-3 or TRBV12-4 and TRBJ2-3; D is uncertain. CDR3 size: 14 residues. V was trimmed by 3 bases and J by 2 bases, leaving 9 bases between them. CDR3 loop: CASSFAGPTDTQYF. The CDR3 bases are TGTGCCAGCAGTTTTGCCGGGCCCACAGATACGCAGTATTTT.

This clonotype was found a few times. The V and J genes are TRBV11-3 and TRBJ2-7, with TRBD2 identical over 9 bases. This CDR3 spans 16 amino acids. Germline V lookup: CDR1 SGHNT, CDR2 YENEEA. V was pared by 5 bases and J by 7 bases, with 15 bases of the junction left unmatched. The DNA for the CDR3 is TGTGCCAGCAGCCAACCCCTTGCGGGAGGGCCGCGAGAGCAGTACTTC. Amino acid sequence: CASSQPLAGGPREQYF.

This clonotype was recorded many times. The V and J genes are TRBV4-1 and TRBJ2-3; 13 positions match TRBD2. The ends lost 3 bases at V and 4 bases at J; junction bases unmatched: 4. The germline gives CDR1 MGHRA, CDR2 YSYEKL. The CDR3 consists of 16 residues. The CDR3 loop reads CASSHTSGRAADTQYF. The CDR3, as DNA: TGCGCCAGCAGCCATACTAGCGGGAGGGCCGCAGATACGCAGTATTTT.

This clonotype has ten or more counts. The chain couples TRBV29-1 to TRBJ2-1; no clear D. The V end was cut by 1 base, the J end by 2 bases, with 12 bases between. CDR3 length: 15 residues. CDR1 is SQVTM, CDR2 ANQGSEA, per germline. Written as DNA, the CDR3 is TGCAGCGTTGAAGTTGGTGGCAGGACCTACAATGAGCAGTTCTTC. Its translation is CSVEVGGRTYNEQFF.

This clonotype showed up just a few times. The V and J genes are TRBV4-1 and TRBJ2-1; D is tentatively TRBD1 or TRBD2 (5 bases each). The germline gives CDR1 MGHRA, CDR2 YSYEKL. With 3 bases removed from V and 5 bases from J, the gap between germline ends came to 14 bases. The CDR3 totals 15 residues. In nucleotides, the CDR3 is TGCGCCAGCAGCCATAGGGGACCGCAGCACAATGAGCAGTTCTTC. Encoded protein: CASSHRGPQHNEQFF.

This clonotype was found a few times. V usage is TRBV10-2 and J usage is TRBJ1-2, with 7 nucleotides matching TRBD1. This CDR3 is 13 amino acids long. Germline lookup yields CDR1 WSHSY and CDR2 SAAADI. Trimming removed 3 bases from V and 3 bases from J; junction bases left unmatched: 1. The CDR3 nucleotides are TGCGCCAGCAGTGAAGGGACAGACTATGGCTACACCTTC. This codes for CASSEGTDYGYTF.

This clonotype was counted ten times or more. V is TRBV28 and J is TRBJ1-1; maybe TRBD1 (5 bases). The CDR3 has 13 residues. Germline CDR1 reads MDHEN; CDR2 reads SYDVKM. The ends were cut back, 5 bases at V and 4 bases at J, with 11 bases in the middle. CDR3 in DNA: TGTGCCAGCAGTCCGGGGGGGGTCACTGAAGCTTTCTTT. Translated, it gives CASSPGGVTEAFF.

This clonotype appeared many times. The chain has TRBV27 and TRBJ1-2, with 8 bases aligning to TRBD1. The CDR3 extends over 14 amino acids. The germline CDR1 and CDR2 sequences are MNHEY and SMNVEV (reference sequence). The junction had 3 bases not matched to a gene; V was cut back by 6 bases and J by 0 bases. The CDR3 spells CASSVDRANYGYTF. CDR3 nucleotides: TGTGCCAGCAGCGTGGACAGGGCTAACTATGGCTACACCTTC.

This sequence joins TRBV12-3 or TRBV12-4 and TRBJ2-5, with 13 positions matching TRBD2. Unmatched junction bases numbered 3, after V lost 6 bases and J lost 2 bases. There are 15 residues in the CDR3. CDR3: CASRGTSGNQETQYF. DNA for the CDR3: TGTGCCAGCAGGGGGACTAGCGGGAATCAAGAGACCCAGTACTTC.

This clonotype came up many times. The chain recombines TRBV7-9 with TRBJ2-3; 7 nucleotides line up with TRBD2. The J segment lost 0 bases and the V segment lost 5 bases, leaving 5 bases of the junction unmatched. The germline V gene has CDR1 SEHNR and CDR2 FQNEAQ (reference sequence). The CDR3 spans 15 residues. CDR3: CASSPSSGSTDTQYF. CDR3 sequence (DNA): TGTGCCAGCAGCCCCTCTAGCGGAAGCACAGATACGCAGTATTTT.

This clonotype was counted between two and nine times. V usage is TRBV18 and J usage is TRBJ1-2; D perhaps matches TRBD1 (6 bases). The CDR3 is 16 residues long. Trimming stripped 3 bases from V and 4 bases from J, with 18 bases between. Germline values: CDR1 KGHSH, CDR2 LQKENI. CDR3 coding DNA: TGTGCCAGCTCACCCCGGACTTGGCTGGGGGCCTATGGCTACACCTTC. This encodes CASSPRTWLGAYGYTF.

V and J are TRBV6-2 or TRBV6-3 and TRBJ2-3; TRBD2 agrees at 11 bases. V lost 8 bases and J lost 9; bases outside the gene matches: 7. Per the germline V gene, CDR1 is MNHEY and CDR2 is SVGEGT. The CDR3 contains 13 residues. CDR3 amino acids: CASRVSGRVTQYF. CDR3 DNA: TGTGCCAGCCGGGTTAGCGGGAGGGTCACGCAGTATTTT.

The V call is TRBV5-8, the J call TRBJ2-7, with no clear D. The CDR3 sequence is 13 residues long. Germline lookup yields CDR1 SGHTS and CDR2 YDEGEE. The V and J ends lost 2 bases and 1 base respectively, with 7 bases between them. This chain's CDR3 is CASSLGRSYEQYV. CDR3 DNA sequence: TGTGCCAGCAGCTTAGGCCGATCCTACGAGCAGTACGTC.

This clonotype has only a few counts. The chain has TRBV14 and TRBJ2-1; no firm D call. The length of the CDR3 is 16 residues. V lost 0 bases to trimming and J lost 2 bases, with 11 bases between them. The germline V gene encodes CDR1 SGHDN and CDR2 FVKESK. CDR3 sequence: CASSQDRARTYNEQFF. The CDR3 coding sequence is TGTGCCAGCAGCCAAGATCGCGCTAGAACCTACAATGAGCAGTTCTTC. Combining the CDR3 with reference TRBV14 and TRBJ2-1 gives the whole variable domain EAGVTQFPSHSVIEKGQTVTLRCDPISGHDNLYWYRRVMGKEIKFLLHFVKESKQDESGMPNNRFLAERTGGTYSTLKVQPAELEDSGVYFCASSQDRARTYNEQFFGPGTRLTVL.

This clonotype was counted a few times. The rearrangement joins TRBV6-2 or TRBV6-3 to TRBJ2-4; D is perhaps TRBD2 (6 bases). With 6 bases removed from V and 8 bases from J, the gap between germline ends came to 17 bases. The CDR3 length is 14 residues. Germline V gene lookup returns CDR1 MNHEY and CDR2 SVGEGT. CDR3 amino acids: CASSQTEGSDIQYF. The CDR3 nucleotides read TGTGCCAGCAGCCAGACGGAGGGATCGGACATTCAGTACTTC.